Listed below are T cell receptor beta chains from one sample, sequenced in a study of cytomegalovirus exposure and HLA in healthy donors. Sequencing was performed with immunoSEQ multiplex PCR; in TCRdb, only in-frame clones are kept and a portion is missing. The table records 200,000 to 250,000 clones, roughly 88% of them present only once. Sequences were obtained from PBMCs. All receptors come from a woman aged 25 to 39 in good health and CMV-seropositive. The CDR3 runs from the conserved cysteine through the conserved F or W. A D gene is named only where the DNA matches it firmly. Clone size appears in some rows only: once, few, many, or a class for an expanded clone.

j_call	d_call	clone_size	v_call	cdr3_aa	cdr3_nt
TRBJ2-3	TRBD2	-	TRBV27	CASSLAGVDTQYF	TGTGCCAGCAGTCTAGCGGGAGTGGATACGCAGTATTTT
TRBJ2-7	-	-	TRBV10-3	CAISERGSEQYF	TGTGCCATCAGTGAAAGAGGGAGCGAGCAGTACTTC
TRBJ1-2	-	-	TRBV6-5	CASSYSARGWSGYTF	TGTGCCAGCAGTTACTCGGCCAGGGGATGGAGTGGCTACACCTTC
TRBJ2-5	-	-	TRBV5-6	CASSHLGRETQYF	TGTGCCAGCAGTCACTTGGGCAGGGAGACCCAGTACTTC
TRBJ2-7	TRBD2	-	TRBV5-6	CASSLVRGGGAYEQYF	TGTGCCAGCAGCTTGGTCCGGGGCGGGGGTGCCTACGAGCAGTACTTC
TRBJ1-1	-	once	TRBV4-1	CASSQSGGTEAFF	TGCGCCAGCAGCCAATCGGGGGGCACTGAAGCTTTCTTT
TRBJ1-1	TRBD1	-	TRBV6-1	CASRQGENTEAFF	TGTGCCAGTAGACAGGGGGAGAACACTGAAGCTTTCTTT
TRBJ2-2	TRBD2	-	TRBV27	CASTRAGGPGTGELFF	TGTGCCAGCACTAGGGCGGGAGGGCCAGGCACCGGGGAGCTGTTTTTT
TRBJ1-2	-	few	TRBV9	CASSVAGYVGAGHGYTF	TGTGCCAGCAGCGTAGCCGGCTACGTCGGGGCAGGTCATGGCTACACCTTC
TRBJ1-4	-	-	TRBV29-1	CSVDRGTNEKLFF	TGCAGCGTTGACAGGGGTACTAATGAAAAACTGTTTTTT
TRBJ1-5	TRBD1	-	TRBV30	CAWSSRDSRNQPQHF	TGTGCCTGGAGTAGCCGGGACAGTCGGAATCAGCCCCAGCATTTT